The clone carrying this TCR beta chain was observed a handful of times. Its antigen remains unidentified. These data originate in a study of T cells in Graves' hyperthyroidism and ophthalmopathy. Study-level findings and limits: Using 13 V-J features, a model discriminated ophthalmopathy from stable hyperthyroidism. Ophthalmopathy, as predicted by the model, came a median around 6.7 months after the prediction. Blood samples included most of the expanded thyroid clonotypes exceeding 0.001.

The investigators amplified TCR beta CDR3 regions from RNA transcripts. The HTBI set primed first-round TCR CDR3 RT-PCR. TCRdb re-called the multiplex PCR reads through MiXCR, storing one row per CDR3 protein. This sample carries roughly 500,000 distinct CDR3 sequences, 40% to 55% of them seen once, and the ten largest clones take 44%. Clinical symptoms, serum thyroxine, TRAb, thyroid ultrasound and orbital computed tomography established diagnosis. The CDR3 consists of 14 residues. Trimming stripped 1 base from V and 3 bases from J, with 12 bases between. The germline V gene has CDR1 SQVTM and CDR2 ANQGSEA.

This chain uses TRBV29-1 with TRBJ1-1; no definite D call. The TCR originated in an adult woman with Graves' disease, either hyperthyroidism or ophthalmopathy (not recorded which). Sequencing used peripheral blood or thyroid tissue (not recorded which). The CDR3 region is CSVEAGGRYTEAFF. CDR3 nucleotide sequence: TGCAGCGTTGAAGCGGGTGGGCGATACACTGAAGCTTTCTTT. Looking up the rest from reference TRBV29-1 and TRBJ1-1 gives the full variable domain: SAVISQKPSRDICQRGTSLTIQCQVDSQVTMMFWYRQQPGQSLTLIATANQGSEATYESGFVIDKFPISRPNLTFSTLTVSNMSPEDSSIYLCSVEAGGRYTEAFFGQGTRLTVV.